This T cell receptor beta chain was captured in a study of somatic mutations in cytotoxic T cells in rheumatoid arthritis (dated by TCRdb to the late 2010s). Study-wide context: Patient peripheral blood (less than 31 ml EDTA) was drawn right after diagnosis and before any treatment started. Sorted V beta1+ cells also underwent TCRB sequencing, and some V beta antibody-stained T-cell populations were flow-sorted at nearly 100% purity on a FACSAria II or Sony SH800. To characterize clonality, the study used TCRB deep sequencing while asking whether somatic mutations are carried by expanded CD8+ T-cell clones in newly diagnosed, untreated rheumatoid arthritis. TCRB deep sequencing was performed for roughly 69 rheumatoid arthritis patients and 20 healthy controls. Median age was essentially the same in the patient group and the control group.

Genomic DNA underwent TCRB CDR3 sequencing using the immunoSEQ assay. The paper's data handling went like this. Published virus-specific TCRB sequences were compared with patient CD8+ clones larger than 1%, and only a few matches were found. Nothing other than productive TCRB rearrangements was included in the analyses. Clonality was calculated as a Shannon entropy-based productive clonality index, and a clone was defined by a unique TCRB CDR3 sequence. The template counts of each clone relative to the total templates per sample were used to calculate repertoire overlap between two samples. V-gene usage measured by flow cytometry correlated with TCRB sequencing V-gene usage, with a Spearman r of less than 0.65. TCRdb provides this immuneACCESS table in a form limited to in-frame rearrangements. Some clones are lacking; in checked studies, under half of them reflect an unresolved V gene, and why the rest are absent is not known. That table supplies the V and J calls and clone size; D and trimming were determined from the DNA. The sample data list about 16,000 clones, and just under 80% of these were observed just once. The top ten clones comprise roughly 22% of the sample.

CDR1 and CDR2 were assigned from the germline V gene as SGHNT and YENEEA. From cysteine to phenylalanine, the CDR3 is 19 amino acids long. CDR3 DNA is the only sequence kept; it has 57 bases, read in frame from the first base. Clipping removes 0 bases from V and 2 bases from J, with 8 as the unmatched junction base count. On an AutoMACS, CD4+ and CD8+ cells were isolated via positive magnetic bead selection, and their purity was verified by flow cytometry. Clonal expansions were first screened by flow cytometry with a TCR V beta antibody panel, then characterized by TCRB deep sequencing of sorted CD8+ fractions. Peripheral blood mononuclear cells were obtained using density gradient separation with Ficoll-Paque PLUS. Nucleospin Tissue or Tissue XS kits were used to extract DNA from CD4-enriched, CD8-enriched or PBMC samples, and a Qubit 2.0 fluorometer was used for quantification. Study-wide findings and limitations: No adjustment for multiple comparisons was made for the slight TRBV07 underrepresentation in patients. Rheumatoid arthritis patients and age-matched healthy controls did not significantly differ in CD8+ T-cell clonality. Healthy controls showed no age-related increase in CD8+ clonality, whereas patients did (Spearman r ≈ 0.49). Viral specificity could not be ruled out by absence from virus-specific databases, and the antigen targets of the expanded CD8+ clones remained unknown. Several identical CD8+ TCRB sequences were found in both blood and synovial fluid, and in 8 of 65 patients the largest CD8+ clone exceeded 20% of CD8+ cells.

This clone was seen only once. Its antigen is not yet known. Per-base quality was not reported, and no clone a single base away is much larger than it. The sequenced material came from CD8+ T cells sorted from blood. This sequence originates from an adult with rheumatoid arthritis. The sequence joins TRBV11-3 to TRBJ2-6; 9 central bases correspond to TRBD1. CDR3 region: CASSLDFGTGTTGANVLTF. DNA sequence: TGTGCCAGCAGCTTAGATTTTGGGACAGGGACTACTGGGGCCAACGTCCTGACTTTC.